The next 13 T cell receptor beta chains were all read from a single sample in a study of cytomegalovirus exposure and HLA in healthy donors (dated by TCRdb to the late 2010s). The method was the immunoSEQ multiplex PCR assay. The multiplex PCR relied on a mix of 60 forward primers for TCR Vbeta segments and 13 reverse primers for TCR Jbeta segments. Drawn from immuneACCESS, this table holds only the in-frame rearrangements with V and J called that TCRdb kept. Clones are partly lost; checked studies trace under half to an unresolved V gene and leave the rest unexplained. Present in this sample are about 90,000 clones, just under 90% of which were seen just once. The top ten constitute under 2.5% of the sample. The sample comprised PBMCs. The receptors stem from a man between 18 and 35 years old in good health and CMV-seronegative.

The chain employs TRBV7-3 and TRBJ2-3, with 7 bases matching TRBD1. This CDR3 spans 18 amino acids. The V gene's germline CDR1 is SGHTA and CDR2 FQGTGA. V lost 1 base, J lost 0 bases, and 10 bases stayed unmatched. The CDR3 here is CASSLRGRTGSSTDTQYF. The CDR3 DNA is TGTGCCAGCAGCTTAAGGGGCCGGACAGGATCTAGCACAGATACGCAGTATTTT.

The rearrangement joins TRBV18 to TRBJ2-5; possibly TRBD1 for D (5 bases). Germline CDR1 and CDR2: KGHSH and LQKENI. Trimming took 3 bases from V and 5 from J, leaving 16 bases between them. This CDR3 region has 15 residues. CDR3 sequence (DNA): TGTGCCAGCTCACCCCAGTGGGGCAAAGGGGAGACCCAGTACTTC. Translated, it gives CASSPQWGKGETQYF.

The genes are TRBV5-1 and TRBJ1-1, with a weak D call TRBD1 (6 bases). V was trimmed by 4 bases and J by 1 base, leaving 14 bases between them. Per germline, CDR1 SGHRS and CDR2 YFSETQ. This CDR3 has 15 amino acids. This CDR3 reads CASSRRTESNTEAFF. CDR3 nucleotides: TGCGCCAGCAGCCGACGGACAGAATCGAACACTGAAGCTTTCTTT. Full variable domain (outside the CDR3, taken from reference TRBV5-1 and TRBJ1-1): KAGVTQTPRYLIKTRGQQVTLSCSPISGHRSVSWYQQTPGQGLQFLFEYFSETQRNKGNFPGRFSGRQFSNSRSEMNVSTLELGDSALYLCASSRRTESNTEAFFGQGTRLTVV.

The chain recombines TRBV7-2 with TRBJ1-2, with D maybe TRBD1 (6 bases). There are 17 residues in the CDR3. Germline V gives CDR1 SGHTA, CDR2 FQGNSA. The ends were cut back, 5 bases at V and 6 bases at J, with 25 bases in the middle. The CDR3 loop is CASSPHNRVRDADGYTF. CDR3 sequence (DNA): TGTGCCAGCAGCCCCCATAACAGGGTTCGAGACGCGGATGGCTACACCTTC.

CDR3 sequence: CASSRGNTEAFF. The CDR3 DNA follows: TGTGCCAGCAGCCGGGGGAACACTGAAGCTTTCTTT. The chain links TRBV28 to TRBJ1-1; D gene uncertain. The V and J ends lost 6 bases and 1 base respectively, with 6 bases between them. CDR3 length: 12 residues. The germline CDR1 and CDR2 sequences are MDHEN and SYDVKM. The variable domain in full, completed from reference TRBV28 and TRBJ1-1, reads DVKVTQSSRYLVKRTGEKVFLECVQDMDHENMFWYRQDPGLGLRLIYFSYDVKMKEKGDIPEGYSVSREKKERFSLILESASTNQTSMYLCASSRGNTEAFFGQGTRLTVV.

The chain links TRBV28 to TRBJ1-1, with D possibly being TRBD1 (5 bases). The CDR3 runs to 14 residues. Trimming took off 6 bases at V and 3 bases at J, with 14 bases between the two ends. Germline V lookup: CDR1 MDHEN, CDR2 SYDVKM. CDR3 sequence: CASSPGAGDTEAFF. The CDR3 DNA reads TGTGCCAGCAGCCCTGGGGCAGGAGACACTGAAGCTTTCTTT.

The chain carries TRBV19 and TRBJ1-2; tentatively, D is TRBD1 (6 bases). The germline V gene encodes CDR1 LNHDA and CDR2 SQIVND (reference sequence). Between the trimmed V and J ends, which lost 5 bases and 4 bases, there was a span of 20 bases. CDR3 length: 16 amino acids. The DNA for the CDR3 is TGTGCCAGTAGTGTCCCGCCAGGGGAAGTGGGCTATGGCTACACCTTC. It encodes CASSVPPGEVGYGYTF.

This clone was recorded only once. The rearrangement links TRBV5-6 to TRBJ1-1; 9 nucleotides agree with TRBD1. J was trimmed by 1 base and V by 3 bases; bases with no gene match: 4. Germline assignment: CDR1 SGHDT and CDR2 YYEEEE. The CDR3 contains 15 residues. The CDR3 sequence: CASSSWGQGNTEAFF. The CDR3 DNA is TGTGCCAGCAGCTCTTGGGGACAGGGGAACACTGAAGCTTTCTTT.

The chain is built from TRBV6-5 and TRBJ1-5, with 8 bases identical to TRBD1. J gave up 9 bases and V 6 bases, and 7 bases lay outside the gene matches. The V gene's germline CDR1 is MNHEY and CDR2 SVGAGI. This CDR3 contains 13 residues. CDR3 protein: CASRGTGQAPQHF. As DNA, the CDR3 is TGTGCCAGCAGGGGGACAGGCCAGGCGCCCCAGCATTTT.

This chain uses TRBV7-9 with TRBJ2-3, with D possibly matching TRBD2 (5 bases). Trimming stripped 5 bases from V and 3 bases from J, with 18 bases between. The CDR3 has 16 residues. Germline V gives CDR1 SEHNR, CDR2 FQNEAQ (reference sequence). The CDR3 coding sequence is TGTGCCAGCAGCCGAGGGCCGTGGGTTGGAACAGATACGCAGTATTTT. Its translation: CASSRGPWVGTDTQYF.

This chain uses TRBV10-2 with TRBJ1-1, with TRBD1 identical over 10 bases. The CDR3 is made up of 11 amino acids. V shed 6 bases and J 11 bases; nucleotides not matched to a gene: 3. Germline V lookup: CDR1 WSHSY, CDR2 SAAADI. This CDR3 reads CASSDRGQAFF. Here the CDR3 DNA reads TGCGCCAGCAGCGACAGGGGGCAGGCTTTCTTT.

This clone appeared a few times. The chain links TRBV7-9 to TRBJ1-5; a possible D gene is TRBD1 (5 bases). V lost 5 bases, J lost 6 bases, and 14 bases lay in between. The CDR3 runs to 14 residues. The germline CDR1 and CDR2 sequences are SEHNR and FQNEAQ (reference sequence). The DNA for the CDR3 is TGTGCCAGCAGCGGAGACAGTTTCGGTCAGCCCCAGCATTTT. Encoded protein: CASSGDSFGQPQHF. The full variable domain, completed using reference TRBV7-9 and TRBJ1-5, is DTGVSQNPRHKITKRGQNVTFRCDPISEHNRLYWYRQTLGQGPEFLTYFQNEAQLEKSRLLSDRFSAERPKGSFSTLEIQRTEQGDSAMYLCASSGDSFGQPQHFGDGTRLSIL.

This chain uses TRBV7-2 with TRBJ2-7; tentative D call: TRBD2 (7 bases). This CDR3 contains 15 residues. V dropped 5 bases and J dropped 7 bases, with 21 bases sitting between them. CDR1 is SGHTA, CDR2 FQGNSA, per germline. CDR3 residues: CASSPGGTGSREQYF. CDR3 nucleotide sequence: TGTGCCAGCAGCCCGGGGGGAACAGGGTCGAGGGAGCAGTACTTC.